The subject of this entry is one TCR beta chain. The antigen is not known. These data come from a study of T cell responses to AZD1222 COVID-19 vaccine. Study-wide findings and caveats: Samples come after the peak T cell response, not at day 14.

V was trimmed by 6 bases and J by 2 bases, leaving 16 bases between them. Germline CDR1 reads MNHEY; CDR2 reads SVGAGI. CDR3 size: 16 residues. Generated by immunoSEQ multiplex PCR, the TCRdb table keeps only in-frame clones and is missing some. Here the sample spans about 140,000 clones, around 90% being singletons. The input for sequencing was peripheral blood, taken on day 0 of AZD1222 vaccination. The receptor comes from an adult in good health. The chain links TRBV6-5 to TRBJ2-2, with unresolved D. Here the CDR3 DNA reads TGTGCCAGCAGGTACCTGGGCGCTAAAAACACCGGGGAGCTGTTTTTT. Encoded protein: CASRYLGAKNTGELFF.